This T cell receptor (beta chain) was sequenced for a study of CD8 T cells in Susac syndrome. The authors reverse transcribed 0.5 to 1 ug RNA with random hexamers. TCRdb recomputed calls from the immunoSEQ multiplex PCR reads with MiXCR, one row per CDR3 protein. The sample contains just over 150,000 distinct CDR3 sequences, less than 97% of which appear only once. The CDR3 runs to 15 residues. Germline V gene data show CDR1 as LNHDA and CDR2 as SQIVND (reference sequence). Deletions cut 6 bases from V and 7 bases from J, with 18 bases between. The sequence came from a human donor with multiple sclerosis. The chain couples TRBV19 to TRBJ2-2; D perhaps matches TRBD2 (5 bases). The sequenced sample consisted of CD8+ T cells from PBMCs. In nucleotides, the CDR3 is TGTGCCAGTAGCCCTCTCTGGGTTGGGAGCGGGGAGCTGTTTTTT. As protein: CASSPLWVGSGELFF.